This T cell receptor (beta chain) is from a study of blood T cell repertoires in COVID-19. Study background: Acute and convalescent COVID-19 specimens originated in the United States, Italy and Spain. T cells, B-cell-depleted T cells, or PBMCs provided the cDNA or gDNA that served as material.

In the study's own analysis: Estimates of nucleated cell counts were drawn from the amplification of reference gene primers. The method was immunoSEQ multiplex PCR; TCRdb's version includes in-frame clones alone and lacks a portion of them. The V and J calls and clone size are taken from that table; D and trimming were inferred from the DNA. The data contain 200,000 to 300,000 clones, around 88% of them singletons. The CDR3 is 15 residues long. The V end lost 5 bases, the J end lost 0 bases, and 13 bases lay between the germline ends. CDR1 and CDR2 from the germline V gene are ENHRY and SYGVKD. Membership in each cohort depended on participant-reported clinical history.

The source material was PBMCs or T cells enriched from blood (not recorded which). The clonotype originates from a middle-aged woman with acute COVID-19. This chain connects TRBV10-3 to TRBJ1-1, with a weak D call TRBD1 (5 bases). CDR3 DNA: TGTGCCATCAGTTTAGGGGTGGCCCTGAACACTGAAGCTTTCTTT. Translating gives CAISLGVALNTEAFF.